This T cell receptor beta chain emerged from a study of tumor-infiltrating lymphocytes in localized non-small cell lung cancer. A single count supports this clone. Sequenced by immunoSEQ multiplex PCR; TCRdb stores in-frame clones only, minus some. The repertoire consists of fewer than 11,000 clones, with 60% occurring once and the leading ten covering approximately 11%. The sequenced sample consisted of uninvolved lung tissue not adjacent to the tumor. The TCR was taken from a human donor with non-small cell lung cancer.

CDR3 sequence: CASSSLQGMNTEAFF. The DNA of the CDR3 is TGTGCCAGCAGCTCCCTTCAAGGGATGAACACTGAAGCTTTCTTT. The chain links TRBV5-4 to TRBJ1-1; D is unclear. CDR1 and CDR2 (germline): SGHNT, YYREEE (reference sequence). The V end lost 3 bases, the J end lost 0 bases, and 12 bases lay between the germline ends. The CDR3 totals 15 residues.